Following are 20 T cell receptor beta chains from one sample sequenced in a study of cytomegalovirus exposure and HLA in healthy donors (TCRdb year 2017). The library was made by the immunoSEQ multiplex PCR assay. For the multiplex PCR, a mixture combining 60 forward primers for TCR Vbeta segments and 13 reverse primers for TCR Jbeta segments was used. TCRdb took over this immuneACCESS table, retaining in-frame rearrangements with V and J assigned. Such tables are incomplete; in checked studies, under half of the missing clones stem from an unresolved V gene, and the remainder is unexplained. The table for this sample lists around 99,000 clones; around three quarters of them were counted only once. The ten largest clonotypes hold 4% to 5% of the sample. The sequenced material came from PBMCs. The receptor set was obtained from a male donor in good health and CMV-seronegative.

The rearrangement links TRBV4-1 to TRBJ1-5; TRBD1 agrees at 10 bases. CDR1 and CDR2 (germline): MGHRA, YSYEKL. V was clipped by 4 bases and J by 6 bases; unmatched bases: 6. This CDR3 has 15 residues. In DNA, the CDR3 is TGCGCCAGCAGCCCTAGGACAGGGGGAGGTCAGCCCCAGCATTTT. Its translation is CASSPRTGGGQPQHF.

The CDR3 spells CASNAGGNYGYTF. DNA of the CDR3: TGTGCCAGCAATGCAGGTGGAAACTATGGCTACACCTTC. The chain couples TRBV28 to TRBJ1-2; D unresolved. The CDR3 runs 13 residues. CDR1 is MDHEN and CDR2 is SYDVKM in the germline V gene. V lost 7 bases to trimming and J lost 2 bases, with 11 bases between them.

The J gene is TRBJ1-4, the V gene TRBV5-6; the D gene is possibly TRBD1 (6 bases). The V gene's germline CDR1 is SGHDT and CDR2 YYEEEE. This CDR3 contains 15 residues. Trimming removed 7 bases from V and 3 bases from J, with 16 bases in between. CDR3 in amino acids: CASGNWGGSNEKLFF. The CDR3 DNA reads TGTGCCAGCGGGAACTGGGGGGGCTCTAATGAAAAACTGTTTTTT.

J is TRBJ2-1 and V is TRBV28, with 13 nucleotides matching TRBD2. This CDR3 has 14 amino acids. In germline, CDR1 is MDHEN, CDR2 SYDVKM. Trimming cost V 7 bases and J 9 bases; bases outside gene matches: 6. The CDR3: CASTLRLAGGEQFF. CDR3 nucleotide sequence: TGTGCCAGCACCCTCCGACTAGCGGGAGGTGAGCAGTTCTTC.

CDR3 region: CASSFQNTEAFF. DNA of the CDR3: TGTGCCAGCAGCTTTCAAAACACTGAAGCTTTCTTT. V gene TRBV5-6 combines with J gene TRBJ1-1; D remains ambiguous. The CDR3 is 12 residues long. V shed 2 bases and J shed 2 bases, with 4 bases lying between them. Germline CDR1 reads SGHDT; CDR2 reads YYEEEE.

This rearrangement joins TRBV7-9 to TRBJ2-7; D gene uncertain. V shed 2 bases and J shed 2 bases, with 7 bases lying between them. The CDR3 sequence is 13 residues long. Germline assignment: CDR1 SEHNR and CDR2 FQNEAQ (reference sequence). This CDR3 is CASSLNQAYEQYF. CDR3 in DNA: TGTGCCAGCAGCTTAAATCAGGCCTACGAGCAGTACTTC. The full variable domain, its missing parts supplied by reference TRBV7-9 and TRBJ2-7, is DTGVSQNPRHKITKRGQNVTFRCDPISEHNRLYWYRQTLGQGPEFLTYFQNEAQLEKSRLLSDRFSAERPKGSFSTLEIQRTEQGDSAMYLCASSLNQAYEQYFGPGTRLTVT.

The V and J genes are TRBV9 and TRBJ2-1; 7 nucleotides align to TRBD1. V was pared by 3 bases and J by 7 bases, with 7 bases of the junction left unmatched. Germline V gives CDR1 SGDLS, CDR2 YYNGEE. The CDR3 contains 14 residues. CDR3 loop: CASSALPQGNEQFF. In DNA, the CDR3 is TGTGCCAGCAGCGCTTTACCACAGGGGAATGAGCAGTTCTTC.

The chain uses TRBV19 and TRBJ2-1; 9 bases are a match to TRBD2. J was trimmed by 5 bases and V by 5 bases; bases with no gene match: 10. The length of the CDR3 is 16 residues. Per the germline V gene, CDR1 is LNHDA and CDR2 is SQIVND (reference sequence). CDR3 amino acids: CASSFLAGSRHNEQFF. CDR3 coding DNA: TGTGCCAGTAGTTTCCTAGCGGGATCAAGGCACAATGAGCAGTTCTTC.

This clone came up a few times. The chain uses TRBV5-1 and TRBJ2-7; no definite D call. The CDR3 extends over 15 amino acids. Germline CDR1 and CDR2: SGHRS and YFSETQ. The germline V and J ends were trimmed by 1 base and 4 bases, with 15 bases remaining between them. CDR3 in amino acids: CASSLLAGSSYEQYF. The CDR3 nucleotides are TGCGCCAGCAGCTTGTTAGCCGGATCCTCGTACGAGCAGTACTTC.

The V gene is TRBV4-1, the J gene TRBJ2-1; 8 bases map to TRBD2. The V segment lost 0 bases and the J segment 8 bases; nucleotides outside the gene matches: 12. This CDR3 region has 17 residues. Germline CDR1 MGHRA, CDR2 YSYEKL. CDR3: CASSQDGPSGSRDEQFF. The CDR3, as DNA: TGCGCCAGCAGCCAAGATGGCCCCAGCGGGAGTAGGGATGAGCAGTTCTTC.

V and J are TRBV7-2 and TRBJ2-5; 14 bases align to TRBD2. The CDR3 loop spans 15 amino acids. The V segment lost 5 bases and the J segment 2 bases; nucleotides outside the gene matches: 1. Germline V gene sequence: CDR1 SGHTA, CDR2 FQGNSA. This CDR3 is CASSRTSGGQETQYF. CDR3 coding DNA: TGTGCCAGCAGCAGGACTAGCGGGGGGCAAGAGACCCAGTACTTC. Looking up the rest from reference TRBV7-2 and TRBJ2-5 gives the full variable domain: GAGVSQSPSNKVTEKGKDVELRCDPISGHTALYWYRQSLGQGLEFLIYFQGNSAPDKSGLPSDRFSAERTGGSVSTLTIQRTQQEDSAVYLCASSRTSGGQETQYFGPGTRLLVL.

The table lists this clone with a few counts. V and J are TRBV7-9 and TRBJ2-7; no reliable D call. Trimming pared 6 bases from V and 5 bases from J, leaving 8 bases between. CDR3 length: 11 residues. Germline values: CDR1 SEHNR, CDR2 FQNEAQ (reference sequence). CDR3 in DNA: TGTGCCAGCAGTCGGAGCCACGAGCAGTACTTC. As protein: CASSRSHEQYF.

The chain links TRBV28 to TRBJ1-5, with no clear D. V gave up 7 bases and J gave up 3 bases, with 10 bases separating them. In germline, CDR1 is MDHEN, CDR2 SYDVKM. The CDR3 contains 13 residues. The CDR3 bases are TGTGCCAGCATACAGTCGGTCAATCAGCCCCAGCATTTT. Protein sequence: CASIQSVNQPQHF.

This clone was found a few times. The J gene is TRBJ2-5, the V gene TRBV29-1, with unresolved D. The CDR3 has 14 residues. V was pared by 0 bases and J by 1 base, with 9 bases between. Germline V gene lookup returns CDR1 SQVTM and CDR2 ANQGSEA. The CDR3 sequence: CSVEEGWFQETQYF. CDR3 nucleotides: TGCAGCGTTGAAGAGGGCTGGTTCCAAGAGACCCAGTACTTC.

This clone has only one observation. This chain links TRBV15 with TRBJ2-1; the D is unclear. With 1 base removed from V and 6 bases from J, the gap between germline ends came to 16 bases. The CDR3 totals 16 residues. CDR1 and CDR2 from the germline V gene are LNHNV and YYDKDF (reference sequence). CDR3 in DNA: TGTGCCACCAGCAGAGGAGGAAGACGTGTGGGCAATGAGCAGTTCTTC. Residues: CATSRGGRRVGNEQFF.

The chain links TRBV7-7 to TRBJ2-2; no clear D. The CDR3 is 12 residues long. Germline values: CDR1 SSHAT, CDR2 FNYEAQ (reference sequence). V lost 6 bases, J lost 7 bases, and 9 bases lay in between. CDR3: CASRPLVGELFF. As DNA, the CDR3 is TGTGCCAGCAGGCCGCTAGTCGGGGAGCTGTTTTTT.

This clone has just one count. As DNA, the CDR3 is TGTGCCAGCATTTTGTCTAGCGGGACCGGGGAGCTGTTTTTT. This encodes CASILSSGTGELFF. The V gene is TRBV2, the J gene TRBJ2-2; 8 bases fit TRBD2. The CDR3 spans 14 residues. Germline V gene sequence: CDR1 SNHLY, CDR2 FYNNEI. With 7 bases clipped from V and 5 bases from J, the junction kept 6 bases outside the gene matches.

The CDR3 coding sequence is TGTGCCAGCAGCTGGTACCTGCAGGGTAATGAGCAGTTCTTC. This codes for CASSWYLQGNEQFF. This sequence joins TRBV7-9 and TRBJ2-1, with a weak D call TRBD1 (5 bases). The CDR3 loop spans 14 amino acids. Deletions cut 4 bases from V and 7 bases from J, with 14 bases between. The germline V gene has CDR1 SEHNR and CDR2 FQNEAQ (reference sequence).

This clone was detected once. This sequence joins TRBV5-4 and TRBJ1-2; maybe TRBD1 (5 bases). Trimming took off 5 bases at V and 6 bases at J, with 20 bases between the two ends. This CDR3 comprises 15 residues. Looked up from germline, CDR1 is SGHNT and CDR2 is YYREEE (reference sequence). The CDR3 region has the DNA TGTGCCAGCAGAAGCAACCCCCGCGGGGGGGATGGCTACACCTTC. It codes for CASRSNPRGGDGYTF.

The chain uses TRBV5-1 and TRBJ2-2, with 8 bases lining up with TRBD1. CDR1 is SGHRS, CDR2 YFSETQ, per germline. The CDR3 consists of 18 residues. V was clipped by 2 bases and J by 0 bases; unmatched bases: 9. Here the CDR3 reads CASSFRAQGATNTGELFF. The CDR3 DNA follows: TGCGCCAGCAGCTTCAGGGCCCAGGGGGCTACGAACACCGGGGAGCTGTTTTTT.